These 10 T cell receptor beta chains were all obtained from the same sample, sequenced in a study of T cell clonality in common variable immunodeficiency. The data were produced by immunoSEQ multiplex PCR, yet TCRdb's version contains in-frame clones alone and is incomplete. Altogether fewer than 75,000 clones were found in the sample, and no singletons occur. The sequenced sample was peripheral blood mononuclear cells. Receptors were obtained from a person between 18 and 70 years old in good health.

The CDR3 loop is CASSFIGDNQPQHF. CDR3 bases read: TGTGCCAGCAGCTTCATCGGGGACAATCAGCCC. The chain carries TRBV7-9 and TRBJ1-5; unclear D gene. The missing CDR3 end, 3 residues past where the read stops, is filled in from the germline J gene. Germline V gene lookup returns CDR1 SEHNR and CDR2 FQNEAQ (reference sequence). The CDR3 length is 14 residues. V was trimmed by 3 bases and J by 3 bases, leaving 9 bases between them.

This clone was recorded at least ten times. Read coverage stops 3 residues before the CDR3 terminus; the germline J gene supplies the remainder. The J gene is TRBJ2-3, the V gene TRBV2; D ambiguous. In germline, CDR1 is SNHLY, CDR2 FYNNEI. This CDR3 is built from 12 residues. Trimming removed 2 bases at V and 4 bases at J, with 4 bases between. The sequenced CDR3 bases are TGTGCCAGCAGTGAACAGGCAGATACG. It yields the protein CASSEQADT. The entire CDR3 protein reads CASSEQADTQYF.

This clone was picked up many times. The read gets to within 3 residues of the CDR3 end, and the germline J gene fills in the rest. The chain carries TRBV7-9 and TRBJ2-1; TRBD2 matches 8 bases. The CDR3 runs 15 residues. Trimming cost V 3 bases and J 8 bases; bases outside gene matches: 9. CDR1 is SEHNR and CDR2 is FQNEAQ in the germline V gene (reference sequence). CDR3 bases read: TGTGCCAGCAGCTTTCCGGGACTAGAAAAGGATGAG. Its protein product is CASSFPGLEKDE. The entire CDR3 is CASSFPGLEKDEQFF.

This clone was detected many times. Read sequence stops 3 residues before the CDR3 end, and the germline J gene provides the missing end. The J gene is TRBJ1-2, the V gene TRBV6-2 or TRBV6-3, with D maybe TRBD1 (6 bases). The CDR3 is 16 amino acids. Germline values: CDR1 MNHEY, CDR2 SVGEGT. The part of the CDR3 DNA that was read is TGTGCCAGCAGTCCCACATTGGACGGGACACGCGAGGGC. Its translation: CASSPTLDGTREG. The whole CDR3 sequence reads CASSPTLDGTREGYTF.

This clone turned up a few times. The CDR3 is cut off 3 residues early in the read; its end comes from the germline J gene. The rearrangement uses TRBV5-1 and TRBJ1-1, with 7 bases aligning to TRBD1. The V gene end was trimmed by 0 bases and the J gene end by 0 bases; junction bases not matched to a gene: 8. The CDR3 sequence is 17 residues long. CDR1 and CDR2 (germline): SGHRS, YFSETQ. CDR3 loop: CASSLEAGGILNTEAFF. The CDR3 DNA, read in part, is TGCGCCAGCAGCTTGGAGGCAGGGGGTATTCTGAACACTGAA.

This clone was observed at least ten times. Read coverage stops 3 residues before the CDR3 terminus; the germline J gene supplies the remainder. The J gene is TRBJ1-6, the V gene TRBV28; 7 bases are shared with TRBD1. Germline V gene lookup returns CDR1 MDHEN and CDR2 SYDVKM. The CDR3 is made up of 14 amino acids. V was clipped by 7 bases and J by 7 bases; unmatched bases: 7. CDR3 DNA, as far as it was read: TGTGCCAGCATCTGGGGAGGGGGCAATTCACCC. Translated: CASIWGGGNSP. The entire CDR3 reads CASIWGGGNSPLHF.

About this clone itself: The CDR3 end falls 3 residues outside the read, so it is completed with the germline J gene. The chain links TRBV2 to TRBJ2-5; 8 bases are a match to TRBD1. Germline loops: CDR1 SNHLY, CDR2 FYNNEI. The CDR3 extends over 13 amino acids. Trimming took 8 bases from V and 4 from J; bases not matched to a gene: 6. The part of the CDR3 DNA that was read is TGTGCCAGCCTCCGACAGGGGACAGAGACC. Translating it yields CASLRQGTET. The complete CDR3 protein is CASLRQGTETQYF.

This clone was detected ten times or more. The read ends 3 residues shy of where the CDR3 ends; the end is completed using the germline J gene. This chain uses TRBV19 with TRBJ2-1; D not resolved. The germline CDR1 and CDR2 sequences are LNHDA and SQIVND (reference sequence). Trimming removed 4 bases at V and 6 bases at J, with 10 bases between. This CDR3 contains 13 residues. The CDR3 sequence is CASSTRGPNEQFF. The covered CDR3 bases are TGTGCCAGTAGTACGAGAGGTCCCAATGAG.

This clone was seen ten or more times. The CDR3 end is not reached by the read, which stops 3 residues before it; the germline J gene fills it in. V usage is TRBV19 and J usage is TRBJ2-3; 10 bases agree with TRBD1. The CDR3 is 14 residues long. Unmatched junction bases numbered 4, after V lost 4 bases and J lost 6 bases. The germline gives CDR1 LNHDA, CDR2 SQIVND (reference sequence). Partial CDR3 DNA: TGTGCCAGTAGTAGGGGACAGGGGTACGATACG. Translated, it gives CASSRGQGYDT. The complete CDR3 reads CASSRGQGYDTQYF.

In this sample, this clone turned up many times. The read comes to an end 3 residues before the CDR3 does, leaving the germline J gene to fill in the end. The chain uses TRBV6-1 and TRBJ2-7; TRBD1 aligns across 7 bases. Trimming cost V 4 bases and J 4 bases; bases outside gene matches: 7. The CDR3 has 14 amino acids. Germline CDR1 is MNHNS and CDR2 is SASEGT. The part of the CDR3 DNA that was read is TGTGCCAGCAGTGCCGGACAGGACCTTTACGAG. This translates into CASSAGQDLYE. The CDR3 in full is CASSAGQDLYEQYF.